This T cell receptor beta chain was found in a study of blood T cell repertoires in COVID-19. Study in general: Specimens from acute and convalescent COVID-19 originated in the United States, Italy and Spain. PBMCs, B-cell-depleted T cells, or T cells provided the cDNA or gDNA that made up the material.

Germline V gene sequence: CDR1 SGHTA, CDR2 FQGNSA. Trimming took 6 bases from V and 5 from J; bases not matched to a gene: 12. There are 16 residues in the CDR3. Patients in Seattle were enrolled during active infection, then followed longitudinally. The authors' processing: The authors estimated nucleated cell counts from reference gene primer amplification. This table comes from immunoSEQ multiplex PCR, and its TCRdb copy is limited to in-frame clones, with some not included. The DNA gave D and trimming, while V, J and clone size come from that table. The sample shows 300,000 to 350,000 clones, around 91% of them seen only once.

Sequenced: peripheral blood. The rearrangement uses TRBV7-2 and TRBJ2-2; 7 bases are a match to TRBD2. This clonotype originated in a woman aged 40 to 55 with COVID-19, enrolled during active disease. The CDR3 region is CASRLLAGDRTGELFF. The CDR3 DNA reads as TGTGCCAGCAGACTCCTGGCGGGGGATAGGACCGGGGAGCTGTTTTTT.